The 31 T cell receptor beta chains listed next were all sequenced from one sample in a study of blood T cell repertoires in COVID-19. Here immunoSEQ multiplex PCR was the method, and the copy in TCRdb shows in-frame clones only, minus some. The sample includes over 250,000 clones, 75% to 90% of them seen just once. The sequencing input was peripheral blood. The receptors were sampled from a woman aged 50 to 60 with COVID-19, enrolled during active disease.

The chain couples TRBV7-9 to TRBJ2-2, with 7 positions matching TRBD2. The CDR3 extends over 14 amino acids. CDR1 is SEHNR and CDR2 is FQNEAQ in the germline V gene (reference sequence). Germline trimming cut 8 bases from V and 7 bases from J; bases unmatched to any gene: 10. For the CDR3, the DNA is TGTGCCAGCGTAGGGCGGGAGCCCGGCGGGGAGCTGTTTTTT. This codes for CASVGREPGGELFF.

The chain uses TRBV29-1 and TRBJ2-7; D gene unclear. Germline V CDR1 and CDR2: SQVTM, ANQGSEA. The CDR3 has 13 amino acids. V lost 8 bases and J 0 bases, leaving 14 bases between the germline ends. CDR3 region: CSIRLLASYEQYF. The DNA of the CDR3 is TGCAGCATCCGCCTCCTGGCCTCCTACGAGCAGTACTTC.

As concerns this clone: One junction end does not reproduce the germline sequence, and a read error may be involved. V is TRBV7-9 and J is TRBJ2-1; a weak D match, TRBD2 (5 bases). The CDR3 has 12 residues. Looked up from germline, CDR1 is SEHNR and CDR2 is FQNEAQ (reference sequence). The CDR3 sequence: CASSHSGVALVF. CDR3 bases: TGTGCCAGCAGCCATAGTGGGGTAGCGCTGGTCTTC. The full variable domain, completed using reference TRBV7-9 and TRBJ2-1, is DTGVSQNPRHKITKRGQNVTFRCDPISEHNRLYWYRQTLGQGPEFLTYFQNEAQLEKSRLLSDRFSAERPKGSFSTLEIQRTEQGDSAMYLCASSHSGVALVFGPGTRLTVL.

The genes are TRBV5-5 and TRBJ1-2; 7 bases are a match to TRBD1. After removal of 2 bases from V and 7 bases from J, the junction contained 11 bases not matched to a gene. Per germline, CDR1 SGHKS and CDR2 YYEKEE (reference sequence). The CDR3 totals 15 residues. CDR3 protein: CASSFGDRAHGGYTF. The CDR3 nucleotides read TGTGCCAGCAGCTTTGGTGACAGGGCCCATGGTGGCTACACCTTC. The whole variable domain, filled in from reference TRBV5-5 and TRBJ1-2, reads DAGVTQSPTHLIKTRGQQVTLRCSPISGHKSVSWYQQVLGQGPQFIFQYYEKEERGRGNFPDRFSARQFPNYSSELNVNALLLGDSALYLCASSFGDRAHGGYTFGSGTRLTVV.

V is TRBV14 and J is TRBJ2-5; D remains ambiguous. Trimming pared 4 bases from V and 3 bases from J, leaving 9 bases between. Germline CDR1 SGHDN, CDR2 FVKESK. CDR3 length equals 13 residues. The chain's CDR3 is CASSPSREETQYF. The CDR3 nucleotides read TGTGCCAGCAGCCCTTCCCGCGAAGAGACCCAGTACTTC.

This clone is a singleton in its sample. The chain uses TRBV14 and TRBJ2-3; 7 bases match TRBD1. V was clipped by 4 bases and J by 0 bases; unmatched bases: 4. The CDR3 spans 15 residues. CDR1 SGHDN and CDR2 FVKESK come from the germline V gene. The CDR3 here is CASSPGTASTDTQYF. The DNA of the CDR3 is TGTGCCAGCAGCCCTGGGACAGCCAGCACAGATACGCAGTATTTT.

V and J are TRBV7-6 and TRBJ1-1; D is perhaps TRBD1 (5 bases). Germline V lookup: CDR1 SGHVS, CDR2 FNYEAQ. V was clipped by 5 bases and J by 0 bases, with 10 bases between them. There are 14 residues in the CDR3. The chain's CDR3 is CASSTREMNTEAFF. CDR3 DNA: TGTGCCAGCAGCACCAGGGAAATGAACACTGAAGCTTTCTTT.

J is TRBJ2-7 and V is TRBV7-9, with unresolved D. The germline CDR1 and CDR2 sequences are SEHNR and FQNEAQ (reference sequence). The CDR3 is 11 amino acids. The V gene lost 4 bases and the J gene lost 3 bases, with 4 bases spanning the gap. In DNA form, the CDR3 reads TGTGCCAGCAGCTCCTACTACGAGCAGTACTTC. Residues: CASSSYYEQYF.

The CDR3 DNA reads TGTGCCTGGAGTGTACCGGGATCCAACACTGAAGCTTTCTTT. Protein: CAWSVPGSNTEAFF. The chain couples TRBV30 to TRBJ1-1; D gene ambiguous. Trimming took off 0 bases at V and 2 bases at J, with 10 bases between the two ends. CDR3 size: 14 residues. Germline loops: CDR1 GTSNPN, CDR2 SVGIG (reference sequence). Drawing the rest from reference TRBV30 and TRBJ1-1, the complete variable domain is SQTIHQWPATLVQPVGSPLSLECTVEGTSNPNLYWYRQAAGRGLQLLFYSVGIGQISSEVPQNLSASRPQDRQFILSSKKLLLSDSGFYLCAWSVPGSNTEAFFGQGTRLTVV.

The rearrangement joins TRBV7-2 to TRBJ1-4; D is uncertain. The CDR3 consists of 13 residues. CDR1 and CDR2 (germline): SGHTA, FQGNSA. With 0 bases removed from V and 8 bases from J, the gap between germline ends came to 7 bases. The CDR3 reads CASSLALTEKLFF. DNA of the CDR3: TGTGCCAGCAGCTTAGCGTTAACAGAAAAACTGTTTTTT.

The J gene is TRBJ1-1, the V gene TRBV27, with 8 bases matching TRBD1. After removal of 2 bases from V and 4 bases from J, the junction contained 9 bases not matched to a gene. This CDR3 has 16 residues. Germline CDR1 is MNHEY and CDR2 is SMNVEV (reference sequence). CDR3 DNA sequence: TGTGCCAGCAGTTTAATCCCTGGACAGGGTGTCACTGAAGCTTTCTTT. Its protein product is CASSLIPGQGVTEAFF.

The V call is TRBV5-1, the J call TRBJ2-7; D possibly corresponds to TRBD1 (6 bases). V was shortened by 6 bases and J by 2 bases, with 12 bases between the two germline ends. The V gene's germline CDR1 is SGHRS and CDR2 YFSETQ. This CDR3 comprises 13 residues. CDR3: CASTRGGAYEQYF. The CDR3 DNA follows: TGCGCCAGCACACGAGGGGGAGCCTACGAGCAGTACTTC.

V gene TRBV19 combines with J gene TRBJ2-7; D is possibly TRBD1 (5 bases). The CDR3 is 15 amino acids. The germline V gene encodes CDR1 LNHDA and CDR2 SQIVND (reference sequence). Trimming removed 0 bases from V and 2 bases from J, with 11 bases in between. The CDR3 nucleotides read TGTGCCAGTAGTATAGACACAGGAGAGGCCTACGAGCAGTACTTC. It encodes CASSIDTGEAYEQYF.

V and J are TRBV27 and TRBJ2-3, with 12 positions matching TRBD2. This CDR3 has 20 amino acids. CDR1 is MNHEY and CDR2 is SMNVEV in the germline V gene (reference sequence). Germline trimming cut 2 bases from V and 0 bases from J; bases unmatched to any gene: 12. CDR3 nucleotides: TGTGCCAGCAGTTTAGGGACTAGCGGGCCAAGCCCCTCTAGCACAGATACGCAGTATTTT. Its protein product is CASSLGTSGPSPSSTDTQYF.

The chain has TRBV3-1 (or the pseudogene TRBV3-2) and TRBJ2-1; a possible D gene is TRBD2 (5 bases). The CDR3 totals 14 residues. Trimming left V 0 bases short and J 8 bases short, with 11 bases between. CDR1 is LGHDT and CDR2 is YNNKEL in the germline V gene (reference sequence). The CDR3 DNA is TGTGCCAGCAGCCAAGATGTATGGGGAGATGAGCAGTTCTTC. This sequence encodes CASSQDVWGDEQFF.

This clone was counted between two and nine times. The chain employs TRBV10-3 and TRBJ2-1; 8 bases match TRBD1. CDR3 length equals 16 residues. The germline V gene encodes CDR1 ENHRY and CDR2 SYGVKD. Losses at the gene ends were 3 bases for V and 0 bases for J; bases not matched to a gene: 4. The CDR3 spells CAISEPGQGSYNEQFF. The CDR3 bases are TGTGCCATCAGTGAACCCGGACAGGGCTCCTACAATGAGCAGTTCTTC.

The chain is built from TRBV12-3 or TRBV12-4 and TRBJ1-1, with TRBD1 identical over 7 bases. The CDR3 spans 13 residues. V lost 6 bases to trimming and J lost 1 base; unmatched junction nucleotides: 2. In DNA, the CDR3 is TGTGCCAGCAGAACAGGGGAGAACACTGAAGCTTTCTTT. Protein product: CASRTGENTEAFF.

The genes are TRBV7-9 and TRBJ2-7, with TRBD2 identical over 7 bases. The CDR3 is 15 amino acids. Germline V CDR1 and CDR2: SEHNR, FQNEAQ (reference sequence). V was clipped by 5 bases and J by 1 base; unmatched bases: 8. The chain's CDR3 is CASSDAGDRSYEQYF. CDR3 coding DNA: TGTGCCAGCAGCGACGCGGGGGATAGGTCCTACGAGCAGTACTTC.

As DNA, the CDR3 is TGTGCCAGCAGCTTAGTCGGTTACAATGAGCAGTTCTTC. Translating it yields CASSLVGYNEQFF. The chain couples TRBV7-2 to TRBJ2-1; D call uncertain. CDR3 length: 13 amino acids. Trimming removed 1 base from V and 4 bases from J, with 5 bases in between. CDR1 is SGHTA and CDR2 is FQGNSA in the germline V gene.

DNA of the CDR3: TGTGCCAGCAGCCCGCAGGGTCCGAATCAGCCCCAGCATTTT. Encoded protein: CASSPQGPNQPQHF. This chain links TRBV7-9 with TRBJ1-5, with D maybe TRBD1 (5 bases). The CDR3 has 14 amino acids. V lost 5 bases and J lost 4, with 12 bases in between. Germline V gene lookup returns CDR1 SEHNR and CDR2 FQNEAQ (reference sequence).

This rearrangement joins TRBV5-1 to TRBJ2-1; 9 bases align to TRBD2. The trim removed 7 bases at V and 7 bases at J, leaving 9 bases unmatched. The CDR3 is 14 residues long. CDR1 and CDR2 from the germline V gene are SGHRS and YFSETQ. For the CDR3, the DNA is TGCGCCAGCGGTACTAGCGGGTGGTGGAATGAGCAGTTCTTC. Amino acids: CASGTSGWWNEQFF.

This chain connects TRBV7-9 to TRBJ2-4, with a tentative D call TRBD1 (6 bases). The CDR3 length is 16 residues. Germline CDR1 SEHNR, CDR2 FQNEAQ (reference sequence). V was pared by 1 base and J by 1 base, with 11 bases between. The DNA for the CDR3 is TGTGCCAGCAGCTTAGGGCAGGGGTCGGCCAAAAACATTCAGTACTTC. Residues: CASSLGQGSAKNIQYF.

The rearrangement uses TRBV10-3 and TRBJ2-5; D remains ambiguous. V was shortened by 3 bases and J by 4 bases, with 9 bases between the two germline ends. This CDR3 is 13 amino acids long. Germline values: CDR1 ENHRY, CDR2 SYGVKD. The CDR3 sequence is CAISDPRRETQYF. The CDR3 nucleotides are TGTGCCATCAGTGATCCACGGAGAGAGACCCAGTACTTC.

This chain links TRBV10-2 with TRBJ2-2, with a weak D call TRBD2 (5 bases). There are 11 residues in the CDR3. Germline V gene sequence: CDR1 WSHSY, CDR2 SAAADI. V lost 8 bases to trimming and J lost 7 bases, with 8 bases between them. CDR3 DNA: TGCGCCAGCTTCGGGGACGGGGAGCTGTTTTTT. Its translation is CASFGDGELFF.

The gene calls are TRBV10-3 and TRBJ2-7; 8 bases agree with TRBD2. The CDR3 runs to 16 residues. V shed 3 bases and J 6 bases; nucleotides not matched to a gene: 13. In germline, CDR1 is ENHRY, CDR2 SYGVKD. The CDR3 is CAISERQAGATREQYF. DNA of the CDR3: TGTGCCATCAGTGAACGACAAGCGGGAGCCACCCGCGAGCAGTACTTC.

This chain uses TRBV11-1 with TRBJ2-2; 10 positions agree with TRBD1. Germline CDR1 and CDR2: SGHAT and FQDESV (reference sequence). V gave up 5 bases and J gave up 3 bases; unmatched junction bases: 6. The CDR3 runs to 16 residues. The chain's CDR3 is CASSATDRGDTGELFF. The CDR3 region has the DNA TGTGCCAGCAGCGCAACGGACAGGGGGGACACCGGGGAGCTGTTTTTT. The full variable domain, in which reference TRBV11-1 and TRBJ2-2 provide the parts outside the CDR3, is EAEVAQSPRYKITEKSQAVAFWCDPISGHATLYWYRQILGQGPELLVQFQDESVVDDSQLPKDRFSAERLKGVDSTLKIQPAELGDSAMYLCASSATDRGDTGELFFGEGSRLTVL.

The chain couples TRBV30 to TRBJ2-7; 8 bases match TRBD2. Germline-derived CDR1 and CDR2 are GTSNPN and SVGIG (reference sequence). CDR3 size: 15 residues. V shed 1 base and J 5 bases; nucleotides not matched to a gene: 10. The CDR3 sequence: CAWSALRLALDEQYF. The CDR3 DNA reads as TGTGCCTGGAGTGCCCTACGACTAGCGCTCGACGAGCAGTACTTC.

This clone appeared once. The V and J genes are TRBV18 and TRBJ1-1, with TRBD1 matching 7 bases. CDR1 is KGHSH, CDR2 LQKENI, per germline. CDR3 length: 17 residues. The ends lost 2 bases at V and 5 bases at J; junction bases unmatched: 14. The CDR3 sequence is CASSPLSSPGGRTEAFF. CDR3 in DNA: TGTGCCAGCTCACCATTGTCAAGCCCAGGGGGTCGGACTGAAGCTTTCTTT.

V is TRBV7-2 and J is TRBJ2-2; 12 bases map to TRBD2. The V gene's germline CDR1 is SGHTA and CDR2 FQGNSA. Trimming removed 5 bases from V and 7 bases from J; junction bases left unmatched: 11. The CDR3 is 17 residues long. This chain's CDR3 is CASSIRLAGVLVGELFF. The CDR3, as DNA: TGTGCCAGCAGCATAAGACTAGCGGGAGTACTTGTCGGGGAGCTGTTTTTT.

This chain joins TRBV7-2 and TRBJ2-3, with 8 bases matching TRBD1. Losses at the gene ends were 1 base for V and 1 base for J; bases not matched to a gene: 7. This CDR3 is built from 17 residues. Germline V CDR1 and CDR2: SGHTA, FQGNSA. The CDR3, as DNA: TGTGCCAGCAGCTTAGTTCCTGACAGGGGAGGCACAGATACGCAGTATTTT. Encoded protein: CASSLVPDRGGTDTQYF.

This clone was counted once. The chain employs TRBV6-5 and TRBJ1-1; a weak D match, TRBD1 (6 bases). The V and J ends lost 6 bases and 3 bases respectively, with 11 bases between them. Germline CDR1 is MNHEY and CDR2 is SVGAGI. The CDR3 contains 13 residues. Here the CDR3 DNA reads TGTGCCAGCAGGAGAACAGGGTACACTGAAGCTTTCTTT. Translating gives CASRRTGYTEAFF.